Each of the 20 T cell receptor beta chains below was sequenced from the same sample in a study of T-cell reconstitution after alpha-beta-depleted transplantation in children. The TCRbeta library incorporated unique molecular identifiers. TCRdb reprocessed the PCR reads with MiXCR, giving one entry per CDR3 protein. The data hold approximately 490,000 distinct CDR3 sequences, with approximately 12% observed a single time. The sequencing used PBMCs from the stem cell graft donor, collected from the stem cell graft. These receptors were collected from a human donor who donated a stem cell graft to a child with combined immunodeficiency.

The V gene is TRBV6-6, the J gene TRBJ2-7; no firm D call. Germline lookup yields CDR1 MNHNY and CDR2 SVGAGI (reference sequence). There are 13 residues in the CDR3. Trimming pared 6 bases from V and 2 bases from J, leaving 11 bases between. The CDR3 coding sequence is TGTGCCAGCAGGGGTACGACTCCCTACGAGCAGTACTTC. This translates into CASRGTTPYEQYF.

The table lists this clonotype with many counts. As DNA, the CDR3 is TGCAGCGCCGGGGACGTGGATAATTCACCCCTCCACTTT. Amino acids: CSAGDVDNSPLHF. This chain links TRBV29-1 with TRBJ1-6, with D perhaps matching TRBD1 (5 bases). Trimming removed 7 bases from V and 5 bases from J, with 12 bases in between. Germline V gene lookup returns CDR1 SQVTM and CDR2 ANQGSEA. This CDR3 has 13 residues.

This clonotype has only a few counts. The chain carries TRBV5-6 and TRBJ2-1, with 12 bases that match TRBD2. Germline assignment: CDR1 SGHDT and CDR2 YYEEEE. J was trimmed by 11 bases and V by 0 bases; bases with no gene match: 3. The CDR3 consists of 14 residues. In nucleotides, the CDR3 is TGTGCCAGCAGCTTGGGGCTAGCGGGAGGGCAGCAGTTCTTC. Its protein is CASSLGLAGGQQFF.

This clonotype was observed many times. The chain carries TRBV10-3 and TRBJ1-4; TRBD1 might be the D (6 bases). The CDR3 runs to 14 residues. Germline CDR1 ENHRY, CDR2 SYGVKD. Trimming took 5 bases from V and 8 from J, leaving 15 bases between them. The CDR3 nucleotides are TGTGCCATCAGTCCACAGGGTTACGCGGAAAAACTGTTTTTT. Its protein product is CAISPQGYAEKLFF.

This chain joins TRBV6-1 and TRBJ2-5; 9 bases line up with TRBD2. The germline V gene has CDR1 MNHNS and CDR2 SASEGT. V was clipped by 6 bases and J by 5 bases; unmatched bases: 10. The CDR3 extends over 15 amino acids. Written as DNA, the CDR3 is TGTGCCAGCAGCCAAAGACTAGCGGTCGGGGAGACCCAGTACTTC. It translates to CASSQRLAVGETQYF.

This clonotype appeared a few times. The V and J genes are TRBV5-1 and TRBJ1-2; no definite D call. In germline, CDR1 is SGHRS, CDR2 YFSETQ. The CDR3 is 15 amino acids. V was pared by 0 bases and J by 0 bases, with 9 bases between. The CDR3 region has the DNA TGCGCCAGCAGCTTGGAACAGTCATCTAACTATGGCTACACCTTC. It yields the protein CASSLEQSSNYGYTF. The whole variable domain, remainder taken from reference TRBV5-1 and TRBJ1-2, is KAGVTQTPRYLIKTRGQQVTLSCSPISGHRSVSWYQQTPGQGLQFLFEYFSETQRNKGNFPGRFSGRQFSNSRSEMNVSTLELGDSALYLCASSLEQSSNYGYTFGSGTRLTVV.

This clonotype showed up many times. The CDR3 coding sequence is TGTGCCAGCAGTTTAGCTAGCGGGGTCTCCTACGAGCAGTACTTC. Translated: CASSLASGVSYEQYF. This chain uses TRBV12-3 or TRBV12-4 with TRBJ2-7; 8 bases line up with TRBD2. The CDR3 has 15 amino acids. After removal of 0 bases from V and 0 bases from J, the junction contained 1 base not matched to a gene.

The chain carries TRBV12-3 or TRBV12-4 and TRBJ1-3; tentative D call: TRBD1 (6 bases). The CDR3 covers 16 residues. Trimming left V 6 bases short and J 2 bases short, with 17 bases between. For the CDR3, the DNA is TGTGCCAGCAGCCCCTCCAGGGGTGGGACTGGAAACACCATATATTTT. This codes for CASSPSRGGTGNTIYF.

J is TRBJ1-1 and V is TRBV7-9; D is perhaps TRBD1 (5 bases). V lost 5 bases to trimming and J lost 3 bases, with 16 bases between them. This CDR3 spans 15 amino acids. The germline V gene has CDR1 SEHNR and CDR2 FQNEAQ (reference sequence). The CDR3, as DNA: TGTGCCAGCAGCCCGCCTTGGGGGTGGGACACTGAAGCTTTCTTT. This encodes CASSPPWGWDTEAFF.

J is TRBJ2-1 and V is TRBV30, with D perhaps matching TRBD1 (6 bases). With 3 bases removed from V and 1 base from J, the gap between germline ends came to 16 bases. This CDR3 contains 16 residues. Germline CDR1 is GTSNPN and CDR2 is SVGIG (reference sequence). CDR3 sequence: CAWRKGQPYSYNEQFF. The CDR3 bases are TGTGCCTGGAGAAAAGGACAGCCCTATTCCTACAATGAGCAGTTCTTC.

This clonotype turned up a few times. The V gene is TRBV20-1, the J gene TRBJ2-3; TRBD2 matches at 9 bases. CDR3 size: 16 residues. CDR1 is DFQATT and CDR2 is SNEGSKA in the germline V gene (reference sequence). Germline trimming cut 2 bases from V and 5 bases from J; bases unmatched to any gene: 11. CDR3 region: CSARPSLAGYGDTQYF. CDR3 coding DNA: TGCAGTGCTAGACCATCTCTAGCGGGATACGGAGATACGCAGTATTTT.

This clonotype has just a few counts. J is TRBJ1-4 and V is TRBV18, with 9 bases that match TRBD1. The CDR3 has 15 residues. Trimming at V came to 4 bases and at J to 7 bases, leaving 7 bases not matched to a gene. Germline V lookup: CDR1 KGHSH, CDR2 LQKENI. The CDR3, as DNA: TGTGCCAGCTCACGAGAAGCGGACAGGGGTGAAAAACTGTTTTTT. Its translation: CASSREADRGEKLFF. Together with reference TRBV18 and TRBJ1-4, the CDR3 gives the full variable domain: NAGVMQNPRHLVRRRGQEARLRCSPMKGHSHVYWYRQLPEEGLKFMVYLQKENIIDESGMPKERFSAEFPKEGPSILRIQQVVRGDSAAYFCASSREADRGEKLFFGSGTQLSVL.

This clonotype came up many times. The CDR3 region has the DNA TGTGCCGACCGACAGGATAACTATGGCTACACCTTC. It translates to CADRQDNYGYTF. The rearrangement links TRBV27 to TRBJ1-2, with D perhaps TRBD1 (6 bases). Per the germline V gene, CDR1 is MNHEY and CDR2 is SMNVEV (reference sequence). Trimming left V 11 bases short and J 1 base short, with 11 bases between. The CDR3 totals 12 residues.

There are many counts of this clonotype. The chain joins TRBV25-1 to TRBJ2-1; the D call may be TRBD1 or TRBD2 (5 bases each). Trimming shortened V by 2 bases and J by 3 bases, and 8 bases separated the two germline ends. The CDR3 contains 14 residues. Germline values: CDR1 MGHDK, CDR2 SYGVNS. The DNA of the CDR3 is TGTGCCAGCAGTGAAGGGACGGTCTACAATGAGCAGTTCTTC. Protein: CASSEGTVYNEQFF.

This clonotype was seen ten or more times. The rearrangement links TRBV28 to TRBJ2-7; D is uncertain. V was pared by 6 bases and J by 3 bases, with 12 bases between. The V gene's germline CDR1 is MDHEN and CDR2 SYDVKM. This CDR3 has 13 amino acids. CDR3 residues: CASSTPRYYEQYF. The CDR3 nucleotides are TGTGCCAGCAGCACACCACGCTACTACGAGCAGTACTTC.

The chain combines TRBV12-3 or TRBV12-4 with TRBJ2-2, with TRBD1 identical over 7 bases. With V trimmed by 2 bases and J by 6 bases, 6 bases remained unmatched. CDR3 length: 15 residues. This CDR3 reads CASSLRQGVAGELFF. The DNA of the CDR3 is TGTGCCAGCAGTTTAAGGCAGGGGGTAGCCGGGGAGCTGTTTTTT.

The sample holds many counts of this clonotype. J is TRBJ2-7 and V is TRBV4-3; the D is unclear. CDR1 is LGHNA, CDR2 YSLEER, per germline. This CDR3 spans 14 amino acids. Trimming removed 3 bases at V and 7 bases at J, with 16 bases between. The CDR3 nucleotides read TGCGCCAGCAGCCAGGGATACGGAGCGAAGGAGCAGTACTTC. Translating gives CASSQGYGAKEQYF.

In this sample, this clonotype turned up a few times. The chain joins TRBV27 to TRBJ2-1; D perhaps matches TRBD1 (6 bases). The CDR3 totals 16 residues. V lost 2 bases to trimming and J lost 5 bases, with 16 bases between them. From germline, CDR1 is MNHEY and CDR2 SMNVEV (reference sequence). The CDR3 nucleotides read TGTGCCAGCAGTTTACGCCGGACAGTATCGGACAATGAGCAGTTCTTC. Translated, it gives CASSLRRTVSDNEQFF.

This clonotype turned up a few times. This chain uses TRBV24-1 with TRBJ2-5, with D perhaps given as TRBD1 or TRBD2 (6 bases each). CDR1 and CDR2 (germline): KGHDR, SFDVKD. The CDR3 totals 14 residues. Between the trimmed V and J ends, which lost 4 bases and 10 bases, there was a span of 18 bases. The CDR3 protein is CATSDSGGPEGQYF. DNA of the CDR3: TGTGCCACCAGTGACTCTGGGGGGCCGGAGGGCCAGTACTTC.

This clonotype has a single count. The V and J genes are TRBV6-2 or TRBV6-3 and TRBJ2-2; D remains unclear. The V and J ends lost 0 bases and 6 bases respectively, with 11 bases between them. The germline V gene has CDR1 MNHEY and CDR2 SVGEGT. The CDR3 length is 15 residues. This chain's CDR3 is CASSYSKSGPGELFF. The CDR3 nucleotides are TGTGCCAGCAGTTACTCGAAGTCCGGGCCCGGGGAGCTGTTTTTT.